Each of the 30 T cell receptor beta chains below was sequenced from the same sample in a study of OX40 agonist ivuxolimab in advanced cancers. Data came from immunoSEQ multiplex PCR; TCRdb stores just in-frame clones and leaves some out. The repertoire holds about 58,000 clones, with roughly four fifths as singletons. Sample: CD4+ or CD8+ T cells sorted from blood, taken in a trial of the OX40 agonist ivuxolimab. The receptors shown here come from an adult with an advanced solid tumor such as melanoma, head and neck, liver or kidney cancer.

The CDR3 coding sequence is TGTGCCAGCAGCTTGTGGGGCAGGGCGAACACTGAAGCTTTCTTT. Amino acids: CASSLWGRANTEAFF. This rearrangement joins TRBV5-8 to TRBJ1-1; the D gene is possibly TRBD1 (5 bases). The V gene lost 1 base and the J gene lost 1 base, with 11 bases spanning the gap. This CDR3 is 15 amino acids long. Germline CDR1 and CDR2: SGHTS and YDEGEE.

This clone is a singleton in its sample. One junction end disagrees with the germline gene, perhaps due to a read error. The chain joins TRBV7-7 to TRBJ1-1; 9 positions agree with TRBD1. The CDR3 totals 14 residues. In germline, CDR1 is SSHAT, CDR2 FNYEAQ (reference sequence). The CDR3 nucleotides read TGTGCTAGCACGGACAGGGGCGTGAACACTGAAGCTTTCTTT. It is translated as CASTDRGVNTEAFF. Full variable domain (missing parts from reference TRBV7-7 and TRBJ1-1): GAGVSQSPRYKVTKRGQDVTLRCDPISSHATLYWYQQALGQGPEFLTYFNYEAQPDKSGLPSDRFSAERPEGSISTLTIQRTEQRDSAMYRCASTDRGVNTEAFFGQGTRLTVV.

The chain employs TRBV7-9 and TRBJ1-1; D gene ambiguous. The V and J ends lost 5 bases and 5 bases respectively, with 15 bases between them. This CDR3 has 14 residues. The germline V gene encodes CDR1 SEHNR and CDR2 FQNEAQ (reference sequence). The CDR3 DNA sequence: TGTGCCAGCAGCCTCGGGGAGGGTAGTACTGAAGCTTTCTTT. Its translation is CASSLGEGSTEAFF.

The chain couples TRBV7-3 to TRBJ1-1; D unresolved. With 5 bases removed from V and 2 bases from J, the gap between germline ends came to 6 bases. This CDR3 has 12 amino acids. Germline V gene lookup returns CDR1 SGHTA and CDR2 FQGTGA. The CDR3 is CASSGYNTEAFF. CDR3 DNA: TGTGCCAGCAGCGGGTATAACACTGAAGCTTTCTTT.

This chain uses TRBV19 with TRBJ1-5; D remains ambiguous. CDR1 and CDR2 from the germline V gene are LNHDA and SQIVND (reference sequence). Deletions cut 3 bases from V and 7 bases from J, with 10 bases between. The CDR3 is made up of 13 amino acids. CDR3 nucleotides: TGTGCCAGTAGTATGATGGAGGGCCAGCCCCAGCATTTT. Translation: CASSMMEGQPQHF.

Concerning this clone itself: Mismatch with germline at one junction end may stem from a read error. The chain carries TRBV28 and TRBJ1-2; D is unclear. CDR3 size: 12 residues. CDR1 is MDHEN and CDR2 is SYDVKM in the germline V gene. CDR3 DNA sequence: TGTGCCAGCAGGGCTCCCGGGAGGGTATGGTTCTTC. Translating gives CASRAPGRVWFF.

In this sample, this clone turned up a few times. This chain's CDR3 is CASSLDRGQETQYF. As DNA, the CDR3 is TGTGCCAGCAGCTTGGACAGGGGCCAAGAGACCCAGTACTTC. The V and J genes are TRBV7-2 and TRBJ2-5; 9 bases match TRBD1. V dropped 3 bases and J dropped 1; count of bases not matched to a gene: 0. Germline-derived CDR1 and CDR2 are SGHTA and FQGNSA. CDR3 length: 14 residues.

This clone occurred once. The chain has TRBV5-4 and TRBJ2-6; tentative D call: TRBD2 (5 bases). The ends were cut back, 2 bases at V and 0 bases at J, with 6 bases in the middle. Germline values: CDR1 SGHNT, CDR2 YYREEE (reference sequence). The CDR3 has 15 amino acids. CDR3: CASSFGGSGANVLTF. CDR3 bases: TGTGCCAGCAGCTTTGGAGGCTCTGGGGCCAACGTCCTGACTTTC.

A single count supports this clone. The gene calls are TRBV5-4 and TRBJ2-3; D is unresolved. This CDR3 is built from 15 residues. Trimming removed 4 bases at V and 2 bases at J, with 14 bases between. CDR1 and CDR2 from the germline V gene are SGHNT and YYREEE (reference sequence). In DNA form, the CDR3 reads TGTGCCAGCAGCGCGAACGTGGAGCACACAGATACGCAGTATTTT. Its protein is CASSANVEHTDTQYF. Full variable domain (rest looked up from reference TRBV5-4 and TRBJ2-3): ETGVTQSPTHLIKTRGQQVTLRCSSQSGHNTVSWYQQALGQGPQFIFQYYREEENGRGNFPPRFSGLQFPNYSSELNVNALELDDSALYLCASSANVEHTDTQYFGPGTRLTVL.

The chain uses TRBV7-3 and TRBJ2-3; D call uncertain. Trimming removed 1 base at V and 5 bases at J, with 10 bases between. Germline V gives CDR1 SGHTA, CDR2 FQGTGA. The CDR3 contains 14 residues. CDR3: CASSLNQVGDTQYF. Here the CDR3 DNA reads TGTGCCAGCAGCTTAAACCAGGTTGGAGATACGCAGTATTTT. The full variable domain, rest sourced from reference TRBV7-3 and TRBJ2-3, is GAGVSQTPSNKVTEKGKYVELRCDPISGHTALYWYRQSLGQGPEFLIYFQGTGAADDSGLPNDRFFAVRPEGSVSTLKIQRTERGDSAVYLCASSLNQVGDTQYFGPGTRLTVL.

This clone was found once. This CDR3 is CASSSEQGAWDGYTF. The DNA for the CDR3 is TGTGCCAGCAGCTCCGAACAGGGGGCTTGGGATGGCTACACCTTC. This rearrangement joins TRBV7-2 to TRBJ1-2, with 9 bases matching TRBD1. CDR1 and CDR2 from the germline V gene are SGHTA and FQGNSA. CDR3 size: 15 residues. The J segment lost 6 bases and the V segment lost 4 bases, leaving 9 bases of the junction unmatched.

The chain uses TRBV11-1 and TRBJ2-3; D gene unclear. The length of the CDR3 is 14 residues. The V and J ends lost 5 bases and 8 bases respectively, with 17 bases between them. Germline CDR1 is SGHAT and CDR2 is FQDESV (reference sequence). The DNA for the CDR3 is TGTGCCAGCAGCCTCCCCCCACCTCAAACTACGCAGTATTTT. It is translated as CASSLPPPQTTQYF.

This clone was found once. The V and J genes are TRBV5-7 and TRBJ2-1; 9 bases are a match to TRBD1. TRBV5-7 is an open reading frame whose function is uncertain. Trimming removed 4 bases from V and 5 bases from J; junction bases left unmatched: 7. The CDR3 extends over 15 amino acids. CDR3 nucleotide sequence: TGTGCCAGCAGCCTCCGACAGGGGGAAAACAATGAGCAGTTCTTC. Residues: CASSLRQGENNEQFF.

This chain links TRBV6-1 with TRBJ2-7; weak D call: TRBD2 (5 bases). This CDR3 contains 14 residues. In germline, CDR1 is MNHNS, CDR2 SASEGT. The ends were cut back, 5 bases at V and 6 bases at J, with 17 bases in the middle. CDR3 in amino acids: CASSNGRGLGEQYF. In DNA form, the CDR3 reads TGTGCCAGCAGTAATGGACGGGGTCTGGGCGAGCAGTACTTC.

V usage is TRBV4-3 and J usage is TRBJ2-6, with a tentative D call TRBD2 (6 bases). The CDR3 consists of 15 residues. With 4 bases removed from V and 0 bases from J, the gap between germline ends came to 7 bases. The germline CDR1 and CDR2 sequences are LGHNA and YSLEER. CDR3 loop: CASSPRDSGANVLTF. The DNA of the CDR3 is TGCGCCAGCAGCCCGCGGGACTCTGGGGCCAACGTCCTGACTTTC.

The chain carries TRBV14 and TRBJ2-7; D is unresolved. V gave up 3 bases and J gave up 3 bases, with 15 bases separating them. The CDR3 runs to 15 residues. From germline, CDR1 is SGHDN and CDR2 FVKESK. The CDR3 sequence: CASSHVTNSRYEQYF. As DNA, the CDR3 is TGTGCCAGCAGCCACGTTACTAACTCCCGCTACGAGCAGTACTTC.

The chain carries TRBV19 and TRBJ1-3; TRBD1 is a possible D gene (5 bases). Germline assignment: CDR1 LNHDA and CDR2 SQIVND (reference sequence). The CDR3 totals 15 residues. The V gene lost 3 bases and the J gene lost 0 bases, with 9 bases spanning the gap. The CDR3 region has the DNA TGTGCCAGTAGTATCGGGCAGGGCTCTGGAAACACCATATATTTT. This codes for CASSIGQGSGNTIYF.

The rearrangement uses TRBV28 and TRBJ1-2; D not certain. The CDR3 is made up of 13 amino acids. Deletions cut 11 bases from V and 4 bases from J, with 17 bases between. Germline V gene lookup returns CDR1 MDHEN and CDR2 SYDVKM. The CDR3 region has the DNA TGTGCCGCGACCCAGGCGGACCCCTATGGCTACACCTTC. This gives the protein CAATQADPYGYTF.

This clone was seen a single time. CDR3 bases: TGTGCCAGCAGCGTTCCGGGGTTAAATTCACCCCTCCACTTT. Protein: CASSVPGLNSPLHF. V gene TRBV7-9 combines with J gene TRBJ1-6, with D unresolved. V dropped 5 bases and J dropped 7 bases, with 12 bases sitting between them. Germline lookup yields CDR1 SEHNR and CDR2 FQNEAQ (reference sequence). The CDR3 runs to 14 residues.

The V gene is TRBV5-4, the J gene TRBJ2-7; D ambiguous. The CDR3 is made up of 13 amino acids. V lost 4 bases and J lost 2, with 10 bases in between. Germline-derived CDR1 and CDR2 are SGHNT and YYREEE (reference sequence). The DNA of the CDR3 is TGTGCCAGCAGCATACCGTACCCCTACGAGCAGTACTTC. It is translated as CASSIPYPYEQYF.

The gene calls are TRBV10-3 and TRBJ1-2; possibly TRBD1 for D (5 bases). This CDR3 has 13 residues. CDR1 ENHRY and CDR2 SYGVKD come from the germline V gene. Trimming stripped 8 bases from V and 4 bases from J, with 14 bases between. In nucleotides, the CDR3 is TGTGCCATCTCCGCCAGGGAAAGCTATGGCTACACCTTC. Translated, it gives CAISARESYGYTF.

The V call is TRBV7-2, the J call TRBJ2-5; a weak D match, TRBD2 (5 bases). The CDR3 is 14 amino acids. CDR1 and CDR2 from the germline V gene are SGHTA and FQGNSA. The V end lost 2 bases, the J end lost 5 bases, and 12 bases lay between the germline ends. The CDR3 loop reads CASSLSRGAETQYF. CDR3 coding DNA: TGTGCCAGCAGCTTATCCCGGGGAGCGGAGACCCAGTACTTC.

The chain is built from TRBV28 and TRBJ2-3; 7 positions match TRBD2. CDR3 length equals 18 residues. Trimming took 10 bases from V and 0 from J; bases not matched to a gene: 19. In germline, CDR1 is MDHEN, CDR2 SYDVKM. The CDR3 region is CATGSPQGGGASTDTQYF. DNA for the CDR3: TGTGCCACCGGGAGTCCCCAGGGCGGGGGAGCTAGCACAGATACGCAGTATTTT.

DNA for the CDR3: TGTGCCAGCAGTTACTCGACAGACCTCTATAATTCACCCCTCCACTTT. The encoded protein is CASSYSTDLYNSPLHF. The V and J genes are TRBV6-6 and TRBJ1-6; D perhaps matches TRBD1 (5 bases). This CDR3 spans 16 amino acids. Between the trimmed V and J ends, which lost 0 bases and 3 bases, there was a span of 9 bases. Germline V gene lookup returns CDR1 MNHNY and CDR2 SVGAGI (reference sequence).

V usage is TRBV19 and J usage is TRBJ1-5; a possible D gene is TRBD1 (5 bases). The CDR3 runs to 13 residues. Per the germline V gene, CDR1 is LNHDA and CDR2 is SQIVND (reference sequence). V lost 10 bases to trimming and J lost 2 bases, with 12 bases between them. The CDR3 loop is CATALGGNQPQHF. The DNA for the CDR3 is TGTGCCACCGCCTTGGGGGGCAATCAGCCCCAGCATTTT.

This clone appeared a single time. The genes are TRBV11-1 and TRBJ1-6, with D perhaps matching TRBD1 (5 bases). Germline V gives CDR1 SGHAT, CDR2 FQDESV (reference sequence). With 5 bases removed from V and 7 bases from J, the gap between germline ends came to 12 bases. The CDR3 is 14 amino acids. The chain's CDR3 is CASSPRAGNSPLHF. The DNA of the CDR3 is TGTGCCAGCAGCCCACGAGCAGGGAATTCACCCCTCCACTTT.

The chain joins TRBV10-3 to TRBJ2-7; no clear D. Trimming shortened V by 3 bases and J by 10 bases, and 19 bases separated the two germline ends. This CDR3 has 14 residues. Germline loops: CDR1 ENHRY, CDR2 SYGVKD. The CDR3: CAISDSQTKAGQYF. The CDR3 region has the DNA TGTGCCATCAGTGATTCGCAGACGAAGGCAGGTCAGTACTTC.

V and J are TRBV10-3 and TRBJ2-3; 10 nucleotides match TRBD1. This CDR3 contains 15 residues. J gave up 5 bases and V 4 bases, and 6 bases lay outside the gene matches. Germline CDR1 ENHRY, CDR2 SYGVKD. CDR3 bases: TGTGCCATCAGTGGCCGGGACAGGGGAGGAGATACGCAGTATTTT. Translated, it gives CAISGRDRGGDTQYF.

The chain employs TRBV7-3 and TRBJ2-1, with 8 nucleotides matching TRBD1. V was pared by 4 bases and J by 2 bases, with 4 bases of the junction left unmatched. The CDR3 is 15 residues long. CDR1 is SGHTA, CDR2 FQGTGA, per germline. CDR3 coding DNA: TGTGCCAGCAGCTATGGACAGGGTCCCTACAATGAGCAGTTCTTC. The encoded protein is CASSYGQGPYNEQFF.

Many counts were recorded for this clone. The CDR3 is CASSPGQGLDQPQHF. CDR3 sequence (DNA): TGTGCCAGCAGCCCGGGACAGGGTCTGGATCAGCCCCAGCATTTT. The chain couples TRBV7-2 to TRBJ1-5; 9 bases align to TRBD1. Germline assignment: CDR1 SGHTA and CDR2 FQGNSA. The J segment lost 5 bases and the V segment lost 5 bases, leaving 7 bases of the junction unmatched. The CDR3 loop spans 15 amino acids.